These 6 T cell receptor beta chains were all obtained from the same sample, sequenced in a study of cytomegalovirus exposure and HLA in healthy donors. Vbeta (60) and Jbeta (13) primers were used in the PCR. Produced via immunoSEQ multiplex PCR; TCRdb's table is partial and in-frame only. The repertoire consists of approximately 120,000 clones, with 74% occurring once and the leading ten covering just over 2%. What was sequenced was PBMCs. The receptor source for this set is a human donor in good health.

The chain combines TRBV7-2 with TRBJ1-5, with unresolved D. V was trimmed by 6 bases and J by 1 base, leaving 13 bases between them. CDR3 size: 15 residues. Germline loops: CDR1 SGHTA, CDR2 FQGNSA. The CDR3 DNA reads TGTGCCAGCAGTGGTGGGCTCGGCAGCAATCAGCCCCAGCATTTT. It translates to CASSGGLGSNQPQHF.

This chain connects TRBV5-6 to TRBJ1-2; D is unclear. The ends were cut back, 0 bases at V and 4 bases at J, with 7 bases in the middle. From germline, CDR1 is SGHDT and CDR2 YYEEEE. This CDR3 spans 13 amino acids. CDR3 coding DNA: TGTGCCAGCAGCTTGGGAGGGCTCTATGGCTACACCTTC. This codes for CASSLGGLYGYTF.

This clone was seen more than once but under ten times. The chain has TRBV29-1 and TRBJ1-3; D is unclear. V shed 7 bases and J shed 6 bases, with 10 bases lying between them. In germline, CDR1 is SQVTM, CDR2 ANQGSEA. This CDR3 has 11 amino acids. The CDR3 is CSAPEANTIYF. CDR3 bases: TGCAGCGCTCCTGAGGCAAACACCATATATTTT.

In this sample, this clone turned up once. V gene TRBV28 combines with J gene TRBJ2-1; TRBD1 matches at 8 bases. The CDR3 has 16 residues. The germline V gene encodes CDR1 MDHEN and CDR2 SYDVKM. Trimming took 6 bases from V and 5 from J; bases not matched to a gene: 12. The CDR3 reads CASSPMPGQDNNEQFF. Here the CDR3 DNA reads TGTGCCAGCAGCCCCATGCCGGGACAGGATAACAATGAGCAGTTCTTC.

The chain has TRBV7-6 and TRBJ1-5; D unresolved. There are 13 residues in the CDR3. The V gene lost 1 base and the J gene lost 5 bases, with 6 bases spanning the gap. The germline V gene encodes CDR1 SGHVS and CDR2 FNYEAQ. The DNA for the CDR3 is TGTGCCAGCAGCTTAGATCCGGATCAGCCCCAGCATTTT. The encoded protein is CASSLDPDQPQHF.

This chain's CDR3 is CSAGKGSGNTIYF. The CDR3, as DNA: TGCAGCGCCGGAAAGGGGTCTGGAAACACCATATATTTT. The V and J genes are TRBV29-1 and TRBJ1-3; weak D call: TRBD1 (5 bases). In germline, CDR1 is SQVTM, CDR2 ANQGSEA. V dropped 7 bases and J dropped 1 base, with 11 bases sitting between them. CDR3 length: 13 residues.